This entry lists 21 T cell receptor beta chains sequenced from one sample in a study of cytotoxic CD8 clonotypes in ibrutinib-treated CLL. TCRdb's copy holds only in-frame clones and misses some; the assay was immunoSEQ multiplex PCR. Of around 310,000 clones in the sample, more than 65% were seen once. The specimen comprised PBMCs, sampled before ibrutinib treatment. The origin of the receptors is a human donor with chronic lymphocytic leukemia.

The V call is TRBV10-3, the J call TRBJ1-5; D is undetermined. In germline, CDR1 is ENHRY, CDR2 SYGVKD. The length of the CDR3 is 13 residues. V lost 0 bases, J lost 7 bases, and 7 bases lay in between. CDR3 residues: CAISESHWQPQHF. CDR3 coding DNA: TGTGCCATCAGTGAGTCGCATTGGCAGCCCCAGCATTTT.

The CDR3 nucleotides read TGCGCCAGCAGCTTGGCCTGGTCCTACGAGCAGTACTTC. Translating it yields CASSLAWSYEQYF. The gene calls are TRBV5-1 and TRBJ2-7; D not certain. Trimming removed 0 bases from V and 1 base from J, with 5 bases in between. Germline V lookup: CDR1 SGHRS, CDR2 YFSETQ. This CDR3 is 13 amino acids long.

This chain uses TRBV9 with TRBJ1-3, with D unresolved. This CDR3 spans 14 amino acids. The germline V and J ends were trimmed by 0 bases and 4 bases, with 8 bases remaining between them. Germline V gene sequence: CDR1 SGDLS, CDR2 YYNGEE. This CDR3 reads CASSVEVLGNTIYF. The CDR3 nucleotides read TGTGCCAGCAGCGTAGAGGTCCTCGGAAACACCATATATTTT.

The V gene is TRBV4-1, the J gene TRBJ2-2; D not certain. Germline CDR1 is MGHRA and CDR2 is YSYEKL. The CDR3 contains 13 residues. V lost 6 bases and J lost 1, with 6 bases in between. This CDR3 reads CASSRGNTGELFF. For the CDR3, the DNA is TGCGCCAGCAGTCGTGGGAACACCGGGGAGCTGTTTTTT.

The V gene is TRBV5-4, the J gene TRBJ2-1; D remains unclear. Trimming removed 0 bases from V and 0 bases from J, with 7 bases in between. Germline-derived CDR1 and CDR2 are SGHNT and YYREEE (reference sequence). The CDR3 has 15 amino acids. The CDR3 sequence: CASSLDPDSYNEQFF. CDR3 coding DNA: TGTGCCAGCAGCTTGGATCCAGACTCCTACAATGAGCAGTTCTTC.

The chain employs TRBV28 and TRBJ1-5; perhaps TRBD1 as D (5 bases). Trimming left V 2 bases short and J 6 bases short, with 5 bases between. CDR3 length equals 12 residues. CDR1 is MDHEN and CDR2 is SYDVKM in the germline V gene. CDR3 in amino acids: CASSLGAQPQHF. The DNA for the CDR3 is TGTGCCAGCAGTTTAGGGGCTCAGCCCCAGCATTTT.

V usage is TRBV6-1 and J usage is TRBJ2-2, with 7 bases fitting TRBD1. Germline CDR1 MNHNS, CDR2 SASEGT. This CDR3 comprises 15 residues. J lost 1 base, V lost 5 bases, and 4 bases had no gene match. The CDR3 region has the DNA TGTGCCAGCAGTTCTCGGACAGGGAACACCGGGGAGCTGTTTTTT. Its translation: CASSSRTGNTGELFF.

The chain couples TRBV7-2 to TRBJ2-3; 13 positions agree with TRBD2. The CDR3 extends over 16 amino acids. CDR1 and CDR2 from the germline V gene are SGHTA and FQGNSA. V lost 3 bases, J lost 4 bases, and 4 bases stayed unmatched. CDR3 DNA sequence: TGTGCCAGCAGCTTCAGGACTAGCGGGAGTTCAGATACGCAGTATTTT. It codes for CASSFRTSGSSDTQYF.

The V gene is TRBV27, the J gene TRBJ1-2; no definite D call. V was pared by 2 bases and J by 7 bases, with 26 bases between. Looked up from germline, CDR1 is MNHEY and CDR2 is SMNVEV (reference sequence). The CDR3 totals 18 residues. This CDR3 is CASSLRFDGWINDFGYTF. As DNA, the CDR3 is TGTGCCAGCAGTTTAAGGTTCGATGGGTGGATAAATGATTTTGGCTACACCTTC.

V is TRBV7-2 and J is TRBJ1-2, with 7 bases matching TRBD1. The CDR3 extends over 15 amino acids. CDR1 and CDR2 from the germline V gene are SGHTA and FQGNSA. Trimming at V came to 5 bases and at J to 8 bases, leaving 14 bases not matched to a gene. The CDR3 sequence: CASSIYRGSLLGYTF. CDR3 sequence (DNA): TGTGCCAGCAGCATCTACAGGGGAAGTTTGTTAGGCTACACCTTC.

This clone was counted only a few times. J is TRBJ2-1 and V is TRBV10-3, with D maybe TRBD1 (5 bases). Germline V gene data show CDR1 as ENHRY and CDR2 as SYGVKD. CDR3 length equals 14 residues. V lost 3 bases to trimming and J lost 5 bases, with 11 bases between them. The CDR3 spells CAISDRKGDNEQFF. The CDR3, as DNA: TGTGCCATCAGTGACAGGAAAGGGGACAATGAGCAGTTCTTC.

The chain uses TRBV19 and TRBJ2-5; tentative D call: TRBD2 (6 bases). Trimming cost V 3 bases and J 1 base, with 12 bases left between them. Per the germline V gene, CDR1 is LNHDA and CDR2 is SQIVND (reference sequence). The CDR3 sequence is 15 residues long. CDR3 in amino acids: CASSIHPGLQETQYF. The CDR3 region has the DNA TGTGCCAGTAGTATCCACCCGGGACTCCAAGAGACCCAGTACTTC.

The CDR3 sequence is CASSSGTLQGNEQFF. CDR3 coding DNA: TGTGCCAGCAGTTCCGGGACTCTCCAAGGTAATGAGCAGTTCTTC. The V gene is TRBV28, the J gene TRBJ2-1; D is possibly TRBD2 (6 bases). CDR1 is MDHEN, CDR2 SYDVKM, per germline. The germline V and J ends were trimmed by 4 bases and 7 bases, with 17 bases remaining between them. The CDR3 has 15 residues. Full variable domain (remainder filled in from reference TRBV28 and TRBJ2-1): DVKVTQSSRYLVKRTGEKVFLECVQDMDHENMFWYRQDPGLGLRLIYFSYDVKMKEKGDIPEGYSVSREKKERFSLILESASTNQTSMYLCASSSGTLQGNEQFFGPGTRLTVL.

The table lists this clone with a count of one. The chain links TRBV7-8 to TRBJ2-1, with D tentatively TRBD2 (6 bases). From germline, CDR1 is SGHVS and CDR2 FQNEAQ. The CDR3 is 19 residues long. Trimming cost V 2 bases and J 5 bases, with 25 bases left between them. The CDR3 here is CASSLFPGLSWREDNEQFF. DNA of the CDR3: TGTGCCAGCAGCTTATTCCCCGGGCTATCGTGGCGGGAAGACAATGAGCAGTTCTTC.

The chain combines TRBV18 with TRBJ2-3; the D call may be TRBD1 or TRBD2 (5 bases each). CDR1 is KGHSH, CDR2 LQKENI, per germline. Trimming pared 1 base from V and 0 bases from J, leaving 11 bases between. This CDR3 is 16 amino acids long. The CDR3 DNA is TGTGCCAGCTCACCACGGGGGTTTGCTAGCACAGATACGCAGTATTTT. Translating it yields CASSPRGFASTDTQYF. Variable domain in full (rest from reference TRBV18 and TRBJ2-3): NAGVMQNPRHLVRRRGQEARLRCSPMKGHSHVYWYRQLPEEGLKFMVYLQKENIIDESGMPKERFSAEFPKEGPSILRIQQVVRGDSAAYFCASSPRGFASTDTQYFGPGTRLTVL.

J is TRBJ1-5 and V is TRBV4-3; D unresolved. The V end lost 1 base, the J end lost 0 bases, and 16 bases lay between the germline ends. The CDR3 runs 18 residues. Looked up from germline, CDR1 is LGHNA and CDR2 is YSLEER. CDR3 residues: CASSQGFRRWDSNQPQHF. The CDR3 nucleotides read TGCGCCAGCAGCCAAGGTTTCCGGAGATGGGATAGCAATCAGCCCCAGCATTTT.

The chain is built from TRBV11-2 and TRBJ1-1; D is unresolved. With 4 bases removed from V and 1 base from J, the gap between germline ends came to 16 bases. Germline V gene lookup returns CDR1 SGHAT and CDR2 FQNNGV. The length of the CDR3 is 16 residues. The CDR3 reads CASSSYQPQGNTEAFF. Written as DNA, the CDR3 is TGTGCCAGCAGCTCCTATCAGCCCCAAGGGAACACTGAAGCTTTCTTT.

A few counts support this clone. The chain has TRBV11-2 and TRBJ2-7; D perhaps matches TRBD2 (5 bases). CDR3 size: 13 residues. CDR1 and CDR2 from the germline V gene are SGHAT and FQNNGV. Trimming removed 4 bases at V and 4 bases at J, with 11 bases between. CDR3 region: CASSSGGPYEQYF. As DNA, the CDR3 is TGTGCCAGCAGCTCAGGAGGTCCTTACGAGCAGTACTTC. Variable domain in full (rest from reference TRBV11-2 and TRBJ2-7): EAGVAQSPRYKIIEKRQSVAFWCNPISGHATLYWYQQILGQGPKLLIQFQNNGVVDDSQLPKDRFSAERLKGVDSTLKIQPAKLEDSAVYLCASSSGGPYEQYFGPGTRLTVT.

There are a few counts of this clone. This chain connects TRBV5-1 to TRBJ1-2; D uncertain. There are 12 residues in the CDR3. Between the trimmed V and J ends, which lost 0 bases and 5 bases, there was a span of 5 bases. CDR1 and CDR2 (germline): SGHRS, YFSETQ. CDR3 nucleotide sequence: TGCGCCAGCAGCTTGGTCGGGTATGGCTACACCTTC. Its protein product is CASSLVGYGYTF. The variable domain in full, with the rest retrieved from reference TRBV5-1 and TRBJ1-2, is KAGVTQTPRYLIKTRGQQVTLSCSPISGHRSVSWYQQTPGQGLQFLFEYFSETQRNKGNFPGRFSGRQFSNSRSEMNVSTLELGDSALYLCASSLVGYGYTFGSGTRLTVV.

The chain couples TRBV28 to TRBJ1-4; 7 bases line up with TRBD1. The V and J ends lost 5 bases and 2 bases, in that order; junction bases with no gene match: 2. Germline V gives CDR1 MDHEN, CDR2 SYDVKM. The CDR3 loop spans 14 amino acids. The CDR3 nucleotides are TGTGCCAGCAGTGCGGGACAGACTAATGAAAAACTGTTTTTT. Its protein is CASSAGQTNEKLFF.

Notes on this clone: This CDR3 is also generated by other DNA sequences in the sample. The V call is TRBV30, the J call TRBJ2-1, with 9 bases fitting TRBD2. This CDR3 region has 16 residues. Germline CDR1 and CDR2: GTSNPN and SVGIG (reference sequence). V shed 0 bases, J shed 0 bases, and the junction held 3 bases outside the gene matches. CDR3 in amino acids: CAWSVLSGSSYNEQFF. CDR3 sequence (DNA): TGTGCCTGGAGTGTACTTAGCGGGAGCTCCTACAATGAGCAGTTCTTC. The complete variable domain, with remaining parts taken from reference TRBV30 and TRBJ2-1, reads SQTIHQWPATLVQPVGSPLSLECTVEGTSNPNLYWYRQAAGRGLQLLFYSVGIGQISSEVPQNLSASRPQDRQFILSSKKLLLSDSGFYLCAWSVLSGSSYNEQFFGPGTRLTVL.